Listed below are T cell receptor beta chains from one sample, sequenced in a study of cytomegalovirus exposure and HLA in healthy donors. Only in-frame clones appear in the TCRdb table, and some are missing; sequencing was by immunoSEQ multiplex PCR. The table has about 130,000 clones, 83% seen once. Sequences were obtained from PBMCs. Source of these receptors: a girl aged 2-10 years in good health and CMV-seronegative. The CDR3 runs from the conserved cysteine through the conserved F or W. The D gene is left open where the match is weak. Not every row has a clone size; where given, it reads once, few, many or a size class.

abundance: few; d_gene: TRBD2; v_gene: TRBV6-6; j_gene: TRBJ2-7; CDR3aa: CASSGTNDYEQYF; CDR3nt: TGTGCCAGCAGTGGGACTAACGACTACGAGCAGTACTTC
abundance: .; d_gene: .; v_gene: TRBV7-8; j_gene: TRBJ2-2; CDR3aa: CASSGVTRINTGELFF; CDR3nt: TGTGCCAGCAGCGGTGTGACGCGGATTAACACCGGGGAGCTGTTTTTT
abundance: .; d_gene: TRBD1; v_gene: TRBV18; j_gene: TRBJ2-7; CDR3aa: CASSQVGGFPYEQYF; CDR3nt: TGTGCCAGCTCCCAGGTAGGGGGCTTCCCCTACGAGCAGTACTTC
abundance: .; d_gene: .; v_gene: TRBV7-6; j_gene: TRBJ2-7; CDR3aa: CASSLGPGDSYEQYF; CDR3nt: TGTGCCAGCAGCCTCGGTCCGGGGGACTCCTACGAGCAGTACTTC
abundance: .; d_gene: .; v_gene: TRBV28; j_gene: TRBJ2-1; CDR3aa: CASSLLLSQVGYNEQFF; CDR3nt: TGTGCCAGCAGTTTACTGCTTAGTCAGGTGGGCTACAATGAGCAGTTCTTC
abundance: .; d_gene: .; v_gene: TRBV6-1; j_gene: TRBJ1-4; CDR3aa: CASSEEQGVGIEKLFF; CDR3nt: TGTGCCAGCAGTGAAGAACAGGGAGTGGGGATTGAAAAACTGTTTTTT
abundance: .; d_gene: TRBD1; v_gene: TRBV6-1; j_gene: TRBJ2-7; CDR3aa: CASSQGAGSYEQYF; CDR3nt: TGTGCCAGCAGTCAGGGGGCGGGATCCTACGAGCAGTACTTC
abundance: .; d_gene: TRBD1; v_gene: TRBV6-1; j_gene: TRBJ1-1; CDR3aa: CASSNRGRGTEAFF; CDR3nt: TGTGCCAGCAGTAACAGGGGAAGAGGGACTGAAGCTTTCTTT
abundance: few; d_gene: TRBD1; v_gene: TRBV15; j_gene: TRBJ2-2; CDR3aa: CATSRDRTEDRGIANTGELFF; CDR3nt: TGTGCCACCAGCAGAGATCGTACAGAAGACAGGGGGATCGCGAACACCGGGGAGCTGTTTTTT
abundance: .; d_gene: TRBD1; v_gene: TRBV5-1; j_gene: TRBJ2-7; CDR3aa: CASSFNRGTYEQYF; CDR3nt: TGCGCCAGCAGCTTCAACAGGGGAACATACGAGCAGTACTTC
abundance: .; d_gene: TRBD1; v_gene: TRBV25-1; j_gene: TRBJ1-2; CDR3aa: CASRGNDWDSSYGYTF; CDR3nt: TGTGCCAGCAGAGGAAACGACTGGGACAGTTCCTATGGCTACACCTTC
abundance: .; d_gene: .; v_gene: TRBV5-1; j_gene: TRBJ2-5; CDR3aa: CASSLDLVETQYF; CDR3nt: TGCGCCAGCAGCTTGGATCTTGTCGAGACCCAGTACTTC
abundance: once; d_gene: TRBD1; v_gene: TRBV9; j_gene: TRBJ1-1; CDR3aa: CASSPRDSYTEAFF; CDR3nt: TGTGCCAGCAGCCCCAGGGACAGTTACACTGAAGCTTTCTTT
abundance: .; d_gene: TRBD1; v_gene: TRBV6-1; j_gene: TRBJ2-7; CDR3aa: CASTEGQAYEQYF; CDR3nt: TGTGCCAGCACCGAGGGACAGGCCTACGAGCAGTACTTC
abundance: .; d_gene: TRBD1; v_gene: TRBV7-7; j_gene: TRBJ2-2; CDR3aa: CASSKQGSTGELFF; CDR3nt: TGTGCTAGCAGCAAACAGGGGAGCACCGGGGAGCTGTTTTTT
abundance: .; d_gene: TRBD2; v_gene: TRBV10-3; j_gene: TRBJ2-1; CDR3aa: CAITGGGKNEQFF; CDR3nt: TGTGCCATCACCGGGGGGGGGAAAAATGAGCAGTTCTTC
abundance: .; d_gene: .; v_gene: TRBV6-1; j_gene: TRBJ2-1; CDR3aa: CASSERDYNEQFF; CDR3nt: TGTGCCAGCAGTGAGCGGGACTACAATGAGCAGTTCTTC
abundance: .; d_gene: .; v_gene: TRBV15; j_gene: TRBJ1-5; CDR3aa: CATSFVYSNQPQHF; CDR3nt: TGTGCCACCAGCTTCGTGTATAGCAATCAGCCCCAGCATTTT
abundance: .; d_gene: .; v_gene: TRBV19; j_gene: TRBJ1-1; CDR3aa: CASSLRGRANTEAFF; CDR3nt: TGTGCCAGTAGTCTACGGGGGAGAGCGAACACTGAAGCTTTCTTT
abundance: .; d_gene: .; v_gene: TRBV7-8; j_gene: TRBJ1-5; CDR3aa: CASSLGIRVRNQPQHF; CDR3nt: TGTGCCAGCAGCTTAGGGATACGGGTACGCAATCAGCCCCAGCATTTT
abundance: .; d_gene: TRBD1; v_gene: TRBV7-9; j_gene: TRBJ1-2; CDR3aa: CASSLMTGNYGYTF; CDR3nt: TGTGCCAGCAGTTTGATGACAGGGAACTATGGCTACACCTTC
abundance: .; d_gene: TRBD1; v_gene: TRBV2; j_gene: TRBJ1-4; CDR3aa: CASTYGTVLEKLFF; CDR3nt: TGTGCCAGCACGTACGGGACAGTGTTGGAAAAACTGTTTTTT
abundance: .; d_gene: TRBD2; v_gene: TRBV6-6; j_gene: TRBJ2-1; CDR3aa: CASSDTSGPRDEQFF; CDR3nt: TGTGCCAGCAGTGATACTAGCGGGCCTCGGGATGAGCAGTTCTTC
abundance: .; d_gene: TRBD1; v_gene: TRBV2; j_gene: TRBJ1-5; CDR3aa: CASRGGPSNQPQHF; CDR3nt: TGTGCCAGCAGAGGGGGCCCCAGCAATCAGCCCCAGCATTTT
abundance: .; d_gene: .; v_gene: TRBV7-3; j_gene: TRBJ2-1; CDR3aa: CASSLTKYNEQFF; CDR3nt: TGTGCCAGCAGCTTAACCAAATACAATGAGCAGTTCTTC
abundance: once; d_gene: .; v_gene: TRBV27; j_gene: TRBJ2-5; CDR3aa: CASSTVSQETQYF; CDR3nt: TGTGCCAGCAGTACGGTGTCCCAAGAGACCCAGTACTTC
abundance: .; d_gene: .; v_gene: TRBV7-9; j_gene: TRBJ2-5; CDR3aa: CASSPPWAAQETQYF; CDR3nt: TGTGCCAGCAGCCCGCCTTGGGCCGCTCAAGAGACCCAGTACTTC
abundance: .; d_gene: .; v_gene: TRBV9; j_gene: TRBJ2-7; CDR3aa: CASSPLSSYEQYF; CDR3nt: TGTGCCAGCAGCCCCCTAAGCTCCTACGAGCAGTACTTC
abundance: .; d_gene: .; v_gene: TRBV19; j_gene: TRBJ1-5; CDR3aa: CASSIEGAGGQPQHF; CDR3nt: TGTGCCAGTAGTATAGAAGGGGCGGGGGGTCAGCCCCAGCATTTT
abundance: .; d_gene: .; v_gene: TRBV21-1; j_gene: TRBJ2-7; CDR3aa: CASSPGTDIFEQYF; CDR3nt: TGTGCCAGCAGCCCCGGGACAGACATTTTCGAGCAGTACTTC
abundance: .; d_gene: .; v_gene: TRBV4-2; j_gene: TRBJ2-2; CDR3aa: CASSQKDGEQLYTGELFF; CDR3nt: TGTGCCAGCAGCCAAAAGGACGGGGAGCAGCTTTACACCGGGGAGCTGTTTTTT
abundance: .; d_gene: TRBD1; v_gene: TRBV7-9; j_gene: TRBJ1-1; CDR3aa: CASSPGTGATEAFF; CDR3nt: TGTGCCAGCAGTCCCGGGACAGGGGCCACTGAAGCTTTCTTT
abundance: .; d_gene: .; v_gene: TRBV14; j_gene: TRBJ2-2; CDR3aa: CASSQVRGGTGELFF; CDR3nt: TGTGCCAGCAGCCAAGTCCGGGGTGGTACCGGGGAGCTGTTTTTT
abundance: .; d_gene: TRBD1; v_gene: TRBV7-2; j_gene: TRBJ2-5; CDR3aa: CASSLEQGGETQYF; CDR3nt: TGTGCCAGCAGCTTAGAACAGGGGGGAGAGACCCAGTACTTC
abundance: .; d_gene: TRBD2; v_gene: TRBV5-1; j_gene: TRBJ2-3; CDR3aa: CASSLGVASGGEELYF; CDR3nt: TGCGCCAGCAGCTTGGGAGTAGCCTCGGGGGGGGAGGAGTTGTATTTT
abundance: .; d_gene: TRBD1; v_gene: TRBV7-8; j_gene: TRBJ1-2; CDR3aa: CASSLEPGQVILNYGYTF; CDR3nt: TGTGCCAGCAGCTTAGAGCCGGGACAGGTCATCCTTAACTATGGCTACACCTTC
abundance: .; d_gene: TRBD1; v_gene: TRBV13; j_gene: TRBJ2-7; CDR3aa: CASSSWTGTYEQYF; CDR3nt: TGTGCCAGCAGCTCCTGGACAGGAACCTACGAGCAGTACTTC
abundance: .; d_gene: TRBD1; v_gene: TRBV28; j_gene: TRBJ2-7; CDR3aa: CASSHRTGGFGEQYF; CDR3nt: TGTGCCAGCAGTCATAGGACAGGGGGTTTTGGCGAGCAGTACTTC
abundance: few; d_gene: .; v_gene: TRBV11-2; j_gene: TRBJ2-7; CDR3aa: CASSLPGTFSSYEQYF; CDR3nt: TGTGCCAGCAGCTTACCCGGGACATTTTCCTCCTACGAGCAGTACTTC
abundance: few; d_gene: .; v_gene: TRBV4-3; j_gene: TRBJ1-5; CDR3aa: CASSQVKADQPQHF; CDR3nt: TGCGCCAGCAGCCAAGTGAAGGCGGATCAGCCCCAGCATTTT
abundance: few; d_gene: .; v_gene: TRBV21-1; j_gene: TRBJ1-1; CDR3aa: CASSMDSGYTEAFF; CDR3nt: TGTGCCAGCAGCATGGACAGCGGATACACTGAAGCTTTCTTT
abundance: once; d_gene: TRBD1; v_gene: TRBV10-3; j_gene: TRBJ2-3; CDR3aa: CAIGIGTANTDTQYF; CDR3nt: TGTGCCATCGGGATAGGGACAGCCAACACAGATACGCAGTATTTT
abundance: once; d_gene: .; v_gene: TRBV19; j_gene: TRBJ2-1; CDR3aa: CASSPSGLTNNEQFF; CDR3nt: TGTGCCAGTAGCCCATCGGGACTCACAAACAATGAGCAGTTCTTC
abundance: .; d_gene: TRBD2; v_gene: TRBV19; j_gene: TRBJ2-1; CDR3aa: CASRSGSSYNEQFF; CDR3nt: TGTGCCAGTAGAAGCGGGAGCTCGTACAATGAGCAGTTCTTC
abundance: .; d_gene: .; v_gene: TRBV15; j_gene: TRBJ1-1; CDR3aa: CATSRGGINTEAFF; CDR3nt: TGTGCCACCAGCAGAGGAGGGATTAACACTGAAGCTTTCTTT